The rows below give T cell receptor beta chains drawn from one sample of a study of OX40 agonist ivuxolimab in advanced cancers. Using immunoSEQ multiplex PCR, the repertoire was profiled, and TCRdb retains in-frame clones only, with some absent. Of fewer than 120,000 clones in the sample, over 85% were seen once. Sequenced material: CD4+ or CD8+ T cells sorted from blood, taken in a trial of the OX40 agonist ivuxolimab. The source is an adult with an advanced solid tumor such as melanoma, head and neck, liver or kidney cancer. Both conserved end residues are part of each CDR3. The D gene is left open where the match is weak. The listing skips clone size in some rows; elsewhere it reads once, few, many or a size class.

d_gene	abundance	v_gene	j_gene	CDR3aa	CDR3nt
TRBD2	.	TRBV7-3	TRBJ2-2	CASSSSSTSGLTGELFF	TGTGCCAGCAGCTCAAGTTCGACTAGCGGCCTTACCGGGGAGCTGTTTTTT
.	.	TRBV13	TRBJ1-1	CASSSQRGMNTEAFF	TGTGCCAGCAGCTCTCAGAGGGGTATGAACACTGAAGCTTTCTTT
.	.	TRBV5-1	TRBJ1-1	CASSLEGLMNTEAFF	TGCGCCAGCAGCTTGGAAGGCCTTATGAACACTGAAGCTTTCTTT
.	.	TRBV18	TRBJ1-1	CASSMLSPAGTEAFF	TGTGCCAGCTCAATGTTGTCCCCCGCGGGCACTGAAGCTTTCTTT
TRBD1	few	TRBV9	TRBJ1-3	CASSVGTGSGNTIYF	TGTGCCAGCAGCGTCGGGACAGGGTCTGGAAACACCATATATTTT
.	.	TRBV7-9	TRBJ2-1	CASSQASTNNEQFF	TGTGCCAGCAGTCAAGCCTCAACCAACAATGAGCAGTTCTTC
.	.	TRBV25-1	TRBJ2-7	CASSARQTYEQYF	TGTGCCAGCAGTGCCCGACAGACCTACGAGCAGTACTTC
.	.	TRBV28	TRBJ2-5	CASSSPGEETQYF	TGTGCCAGCAGTTCACCGGGTGAAGAGACCCAGTACTTC
.	.	TRBV4-1	TRBJ1-3	CASSQPTSSSGNTIYF	TGCGCCAGCAGCCAACCCACATCGTCCTCCGGAAACACCATATATTTT
TRBD2	.	TRBV11-2	TRBJ2-3	CASTPRPGGVTDTQYF	TGTGCCAGCACACCCCGGCCCGGGGGGGTCACAGATACGCAGTATTTT
.	.	TRBV7-7	TRBJ2-7	CASSRGPRDEQYF	TGTGCTAGCAGCCGGGGCCCAAGGGACGAGCAGTACTTC
.	.	TRBV18	TRBJ1-4	CASSLLSQGNEKLFF	TGTGCCAGCTCACTGCTCAGCCAGGGGAATGAAAAACTGTTTTTT
TRBD1	once	TRBV4-3	TRBJ1-2	CASSRGQGNYGYTF	TGCGCCAGCAGCCGGGGACAGGGTAACTATGGCTACACCTTC
TRBD1	.	TRBV19	TRBJ1-1	CASREGALNTEAFF	TGTGCCAGTAGGGAGGGGGCGCTGAACACTGAAGCTTTCTTT
TRBD2	.	TRBV7-3	TRBJ2-3	CASSPEGLAGGRDTQYF	TGTGCCAGCAGCCCCGAGGGACTAGCGGGAGGTCGAGATACGCAGTATTTT
TRBD1	few	TRBV19	TRBJ1-1	CASSALDRGENTEAFF	TGTGCCAGTAGTGCGTTAGACAGGGGGGAGAACACTGAAGCTTTCTTT
TRBD1	.	TRBV4-1	TRBJ1-2	CASSQYSIPGQGTNYGYTF	TGCGCCAGCAGCCAGTACTCTATCCCGGGACAGGGAACTAACTATGGCTACACCTTC
.	.	TRBV7-2	TRBJ2-3	CASSLNQGGDRTDTQYF	TGTGCCAGCAGCTTAAACCAAGGGGGGGATCGCACAGATACGCAGTATTTT
.	once	TRBV7-2	TRBJ1-4	CASSPGSTTNEKLFF	TGTGCCAGCAGCCCCGGGTCTACAACTAATGAAAAACTGTTTTTT
.	.	TRBV7-2	TRBJ2-5	CASSLVAGTQYF	TGTGCCAGCAGCTTAGTTGCGGGGACCCAGTACTTC
.	.	TRBV29-1	TRBJ2-3	CSVAAPSTDTQYF	TGCAGCGTTGCAGCTCCTAGCACAGATACGCAGTATTTT
.	.	TRBV15	TRBJ2-5	CATSRGPGIIQTQYF	TGTGCCACCAGCAGAGGACCAGGGATTATCCAGACCCAGTACTTC